These T cell receptor beta chains were read from a single sample in a study of T-cell memory formation after mild COVID-19. A single record per CDR3 protein comes from TCRdb applying MiXCR to the 5' RACE reads. The sample holds a few hundred thousand distinct CDR3 sequences; roughly an eighth are singletons and the top ten take about 22%. The specimen sequenced was PBMCs or a T cell subset sorted from them (not recorded which). The receptors derive from a man between 18 and 29 years old who had mild COVID-19 (a few samples of this study predate the infection). Cell type and time point are not known. CDR3s include the opening cysteine and the closing phenylalanine or tryptophan. Fields, in order: D gene, clone size, V gene, J gene, CDR3 protein, CDR3 DNA. D genes are given only for firm matches. Not every row has a clone size; where given, it reads once, few, many or a size class.

>TRBD1|.|TRBV11-2|TRBJ2-1
CASSLVQRGTAERFF
TGTGCCAGCAGCCTCGTCCAGAGAGGGACAGCGGAGCGGTTCTTC
>.|.|TRBV13|TRBJ2-2
CASRPVGSGELFF
TGTGCCAGCAGACCCGTGGGCTCCGGGGAGCTGTTTTTT
>.|few|TRBV5-1|TRBJ1-2
CASSSQGVIDYGYTF
TGCGCCAGCAGCTCACAAGGGGTTATCGACTATGGCTACACCTTC
>.|.|TRBV6-5|TRBJ1-1
CASSPEGDGAGAFF
TGTGCCAGCAGCCCCGAGGGGGATGGGGCTGGAGCTTTCTTT
>.|many|TRBV7-3|TRBJ2-5
CASSRGSQETQYF
TGTGCCAGCAGCCGAGGGTCCCAAGAGACCCAGTACTTC
>.|many|TRBV5-1|TRBJ1-1
CASRSGATEAFF
TGCGCCAGCAGGTCAGGGGCCACTGAAGCTTTCTTT
>.|few|TRBV7-2|TRBJ2-3
CASSFDPTGRGPSTDTQYF
TGTGCCAGCAGCTTCGACCCGACGGGGCGGGGGCCGAGCACAGATACGCAGTATTTT
>TRBD2|many|TRBV7-2|TRBJ2-2
CASSPRGGPTGELFF
TGTGCCAGCAGCCCGCGGGGGGGCCCCACCGGGGAGCTGTTTTTT
>.|few|TRBV5-1|TRBJ2-2
CASSFGQTGELFF
TGCGCCAGCAGCTTCGGACAGACCGGGGAGCTGTTTTTT
>TRBD1|.|TRBV12-3/TRBV12-4|TRBJ2-1
CASSPGQVYNEQFF
TGTGCCAGCAGTCCGGGACAGGTCTACAATGAGCAGTTCTTC
>.|many|TRBV20-1|TRBJ2-7
CSARTRTASYEQYF
TGCAGTGCTAGAACACGGACGGCCTCCTACGAGCAGTACTTC
>TRBD2|few|TRBV2|TRBJ2-3
CASILLEASGPFRGTDTQYF
TGTGCCAGCATCCTCCTAGAGGCTAGCGGGCCGTTTAGGGGCACAGATACGCAGTATTTT
>TRBD1|few|TRBV12-3/TRBV12-4|TRBJ2-2
CASSGTETGELFF
TGTGCCAGCAGCGGGACAGAGACCGGGGAGCTGTTTTTT
>.|.|TRBV6-2/TRBV6-3|TRBJ2-1
CASSRGSGPYNEQFF
TGTGCCAGCAGTCGGGGGTCCGGCCCTTACAATGAGCAGTTCTTC
>.|.|TRBV12-3/TRBV12-4|TRBJ1-6
CASSLGGGGSPLHF
TGTGCCAGCAGTCTAGGGGGTGGGGGTTCACCCCTCCACTTT
>TRBD1|few|TRBV4-1|TRBJ2-7
CASSLPGQSSYEQYF
TGCGCCAGCAGCCTTCCGGGACAGAGCTCCTACGAGCAGTACTTC
>.|.|TRBV3-1|TRBJ2-5
CASSQDSGAETQYF
TGTGCCAGCAGCCAAGATTCGGGGGCGGAGACCCAGTACTTC
>.|few|TRBV5-1|TRBJ1-5
CASSSGPILGNQPQHF
TGCGCCAGCAGCTCGGGACCAATATTGGGCAATCAGCCCCAGCATTTT
>.|few|TRBV5-1|TRBJ2-3
CASSLGEHTDTQYF
TGCGCCAGCAGCTTGGGGGAGCACACAGATACGCAGTATTTT
>.|.|TRBV7-9|TRBJ2-5
CASSRRGNQETQYF
TGTGCCAGCAGCCGCCGCGGGAACCAAGAGACCCAGTACTTC
>.|.|TRBV6-2/TRBV6-3|TRBJ2-2
CASMGFDTGELFF
TGTGCCAGCATGGGTTTTGACACCGGGGAGCTGTTTTTT
>.|.|TRBV7-2|TRBJ2-3
CASSLRGRHTQYF
TGTGCCAGCAGCCTCCGAGGGAGGCATACGCAGTATTTT
>.|few|TRBV10-3|TRBJ1-5
CAISGPQGRQPQHF
TGTGCCATCAGTGGCCCGCAGGGGAGGCAGCCCCAGCATTTT
>TRBD1|few|TRBV5-1|TRBJ2-3
CASRQGRMKTDTQYF
TGCGCCAGTCGACAGGGAAGGATGAAGACAGATACGCAGTATTTT
>.|few|TRBV11-1|TRBJ2-1
CASSLAATGGANEQFF
TGTGCCAGCAGCTTAGCCGCTACAGGAGGGGCCAATGAGCAGTTCTTC
>.|many|TRBV9|TRBJ2-2
CASSLDPGSGELFF
TGTGCCAGCAGCCTAGACCCGGGGTCCGGGGAGCTGTTTTTT
>TRBD2|.|TRBV20-1|TRBJ2-1
CSARDPSGGAGEQFF
TGCAGTGCTAGAGATCCTAGCGGGGGGGCCGGTGAGCAGTTCTTC
>TRBD1|.|TRBV9|TRBJ1-5
CASSAGGQPNQPQHF
TGTGCCAGCAGCGCGGGGGGACAGCCCAACCAGCCCCAGCATTTT
>.|few|TRBV19|TRBJ2-1
CASSGQNYNEQFF
TGTGCCAGTAGTGGACAGAACTACAATGAGCAGTTCTTC